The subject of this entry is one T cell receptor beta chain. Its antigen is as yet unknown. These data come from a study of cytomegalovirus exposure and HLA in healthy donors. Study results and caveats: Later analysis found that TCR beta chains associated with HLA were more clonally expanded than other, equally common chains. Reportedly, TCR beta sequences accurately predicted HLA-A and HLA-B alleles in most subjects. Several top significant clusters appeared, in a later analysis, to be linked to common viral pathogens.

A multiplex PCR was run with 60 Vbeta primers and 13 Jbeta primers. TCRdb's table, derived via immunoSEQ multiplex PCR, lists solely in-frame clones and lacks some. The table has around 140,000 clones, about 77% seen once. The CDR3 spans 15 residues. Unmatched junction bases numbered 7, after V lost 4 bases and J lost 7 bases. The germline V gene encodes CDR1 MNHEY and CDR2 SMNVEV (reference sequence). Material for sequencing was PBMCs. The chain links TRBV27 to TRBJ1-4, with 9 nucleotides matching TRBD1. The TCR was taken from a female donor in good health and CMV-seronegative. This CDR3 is CASSSLRDRVEKLFF. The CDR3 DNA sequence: TGTGCCAGCAGTTCTTTACGGGACAGGGTTGAAAAACTGTTTTTT.